A selection of T cell receptor beta chains follows, all from one sample in a study of regulatory T cells in long-lasting Graves disease. TCRdb processed the multiplex PCR reads anew with MiXCR; each CDR3 protein has one entry. Of hundreds of thousands of distinct CDR3 sequences in the sample, around 20% were seen once. The specimen comprised peripheral blood mononuclear cells (PBMCs), sampled when the disease was refractory, from a patient treated with antithyroid drugs. These receptors were collected from a female donor with Graves disease. CDR3s include the opening cysteine and the closing phenylalanine or tryptophan. D genes are given only for firm matches. Size values are once, few and many counts, or a class for expanded clones, and some rows have none.

v_call: TRBV5-1; clone_size: NA; d_call: NA; j_call: TRBJ2-7; cdr3_nt: TGCGCCAGCACCTTAGGGGATTCCTACGAGCAGTACTTC; cdr3_aa: CASTLGDSYEQYF
v_call: TRBV28; clone_size: NA; d_call: NA; j_call: TRBJ2-7; cdr3_nt: TGTGCCAGCAACTCCCCTCCAGGGACCTACGAGCAGTACTTC; cdr3_aa: CASNSPPGTYEQYF
v_call: TRBV19; clone_size: few; d_call: TRBD2; j_call: TRBJ2-1; cdr3_nt: TGTGCCAGTAGTATTGGGGGGGGAAATGAGCAGTTCTTC; cdr3_aa: CASSIGGGNEQFF
v_call: TRBV7-9; clone_size: few; d_call: NA; j_call: TRBJ2-7; cdr3_nt: TGTGCCAGCAGCTTAGCGGGAGCCCACTACGAGCAGTACTTC; cdr3_aa: CASSLAGAHYEQYF
v_call: TRBV3-1; clone_size: many; d_call: NA; j_call: TRBJ1-2; cdr3_nt: TGTGCCAGCAGCCAAGAATCCGGGTCAAAAGCCTACACCTTC; cdr3_aa: CASSQESGSKAYTF
v_call: TRBV6-1; clone_size: few; d_call: NA; j_call: TRBJ1-1; cdr3_nt: TGTGCCAGCAGTACGAGGGACCGGCGCACTGAAGCTTTCTTT; cdr3_aa: CASSTRDRRTEAFF
v_call: TRBV18; clone_size: many; d_call: NA; j_call: TRBJ1-1; cdr3_nt: TGTGCCAGCTCACCAGTGGGCCCAGGAAACACTGAAGCTTTCTTT; cdr3_aa: CASSPVGPGNTEAFF
v_call: TRBV6-1; clone_size: many; d_call: NA; j_call: TRBJ2-5; cdr3_nt: TGTGCCAGCACCCCGGACGTACAAGAGACCCAGTACTTC; cdr3_aa: CASTPDVQETQYF
v_call: TRBV2; clone_size: NA; d_call: TRBD2; j_call: TRBJ2-1; cdr3_nt: TGTGCCAGCAGTGAAGCGGGGAGGTGGGGACTAGGACTATACAATGAGCAGTTCTTC; cdr3_aa: CASSEAGRWGLGLYNEQFF
v_call: TRBV28; clone_size: many; d_call: NA; j_call: TRBJ1-1; cdr3_nt: TGTGCCAGCAGTTTAAGAAAGAACACTGAAGCTTTCTTT; cdr3_aa: CASSLRKNTEAFF
v_call: TRBV30; clone_size: many; d_call: TRBD2; j_call: TRBJ2-2; cdr3_nt: TGTGCCTGGAGTCCTTTGAGTGGGAGGGTCACCGGGGAGCTGTTTTTT; cdr3_aa: CAWSPLSGRVTGELFF
v_call: TRBV6-1; clone_size: NA; d_call: NA; j_call: TRBJ1-4; cdr3_nt: TGTGCCAGCAAGTTGGGTTTTGGTAATGAAGAACTGTTTTTT; cdr3_aa: CASKLGFGNEELFF
v_call: TRBV11-2; clone_size: many; d_call: TRBD1; j_call: TRBJ1-2; cdr3_nt: TGTGCCAGCAGCTTAAACACAGGGGTCTCCTATGGCTACACCTTC; cdr3_aa: CASSLNTGVSYGYTF
v_call: TRBV28; clone_size: NA; d_call: NA; j_call: TRBJ2-1; cdr3_nt: TGTGCCAGCACTGCCTACAATGAGCAGTTCTTC; cdr3_aa: CASTAYNEQFF
v_call: TRBV19; clone_size: NA; d_call: TRBD1; j_call: TRBJ1-5; cdr3_nt: TGTGCCAGTAGGGAGGGACAGGGTGGAACTCAGCCCCAGCATTTT; cdr3_aa: CASREGQGGTQPQHF
v_call: TRBV7-9; clone_size: NA; d_call: NA; j_call: TRBJ2-5; cdr3_nt: TGTGCCAGCAGCTTATTTGCTAGCGCCCCCCAAGAGACCCAGTACTTC; cdr3_aa: CASSLFASAPQETQYF
v_call: TRBV6-1; clone_size: many; d_call: NA; j_call: TRBJ1-2; cdr3_nt: TGTGCCAGCAGACGGGACCGGTCTAACTATGGCTACACCTTC; cdr3_aa: CASRRDRSNYGYTF
v_call: TRBV20-1; clone_size: many; d_call: NA; j_call: TRBJ2-5; cdr3_nt: TGCAGTGCTAGAAGTATCAGCGGGCTTCAAGAGACCCAGTACTTC; cdr3_aa: CSARSISGLQETQYF
v_call: TRBV5-1; clone_size: once; d_call: NA; j_call: TRBJ2-3; cdr3_nt: TGCGCCAGCAGTCCCACGCCGGACCTAGTGCCAGATACGCAGTATTTT; cdr3_aa: CASSPTPDLVPDTQYF
v_call: TRBV10-3; clone_size: NA; d_call: NA; j_call: TRBJ1-1; cdr3_nt: TGTGCCATCAGTGAGATCGCAGGGCCCACTGAAGCTTTCTTT; cdr3_aa: CAISEIAGPTEAFF
v_call: TRBV2; clone_size: many; d_call: NA; j_call: TRBJ2-7; cdr3_nt: TGTGCCAGCAGCGATAATTTGGACTGGAGCTCCTACGAGCAGTACTTC; cdr3_aa: CASSDNLDWSSYEQYF
v_call: TRBV2; clone_size: many; d_call: NA; j_call: TRBJ2-7; cdr3_nt: TGTGCCAGCAGTGAGGGGAGGAGAACCTACGAGCAGTACTTC; cdr3_aa: CASSEGRRTYEQYF
v_call: TRBV6-5; clone_size: NA; d_call: TRBD1; j_call: TRBJ2-7; cdr3_nt: TGTGCCAGCCGTTCTAGCTACGGACAGGGGACCTACGAGCAGTACTTC; cdr3_aa: CASRSSYGQGTYEQYF
v_call: TRBV7-8; clone_size: many; d_call: NA; j_call: TRBJ2-5; cdr3_nt: TGTGCCAGCGGGACACCTCAAACGGAGACCCAGTACTTC; cdr3_aa: CASGTPQTETQYF
v_call: TRBV18; clone_size: many; d_call: TRBD1; j_call: TRBJ2-5; cdr3_nt: TGTGCCAGCTCATCTCGACAGGGTAACCAAGAGACCCAGTACTTC; cdr3_aa: CASSSRQGNQETQYF
v_call: TRBV3-1; clone_size: NA; d_call: NA; j_call: TRBJ1-5; cdr3_nt: TGTGCCAGCAGCCAAGATTTTACAGGGAATCAGCCCCAGCATTTT; cdr3_aa: CASSQDFTGNQPQHF
v_call: TRBV28; clone_size: once; d_call: NA; j_call: TRBJ2-3; cdr3_nt: TGTGCCAGCAGTTCCCAGGGGTCTAGCATTAGCACAGATACGCAGTATTTT; cdr3_aa: CASSSQGSSISTDTQYF
v_call: TRBV13; clone_size: many; d_call: NA; j_call: TRBJ2-5; cdr3_nt: TGTGCCAGCAGCGCTAGCGCAAGTGTACAAGAGACCCAGTACTTC; cdr3_aa: CASSASASVQETQYF
v_call: TRBV19; clone_size: few; d_call: TRBD1; j_call: TRBJ1-5; cdr3_nt: TGTGCCAGTAGGACAGGGAAATATAGCAATCAGCCCCAGCATTTT; cdr3_aa: CASRTGKYSNQPQHF
v_call: TRBV2; clone_size: many; d_call: TRBD1; j_call: TRBJ1-4; cdr3_nt: TGTGCCAGCGCGCTGCGACAGGGGTCAGGTGAAAAACTGTTTTTT; cdr3_aa: CASALRQGSGEKLFF
v_call: TRBV28; clone_size: many; d_call: TRBD1; j_call: TRBJ2-7; cdr3_nt: TGTGCCAGGAGTGGACAGGGAATCAACGAGCAGTACTTC; cdr3_aa: CARSGQGINEQYF
v_call: TRBV5-1; clone_size: many; d_call: NA; j_call: TRBJ1-2; cdr3_nt: TGCGCCAGCAGCTCAACCGTGGGCGATGGCTACACCTTC; cdr3_aa: CASSSTVGDGYTF
v_call: TRBV6-1; clone_size: NA; d_call: TRBD2; j_call: TRBJ2-1; cdr3_nt: TGTGCCAGCAGAATTAGCGGGAGTGGGTACAATGAGCAGTTCTTC; cdr3_aa: CASRISGSGYNEQFF
v_call: TRBV7-9; clone_size: few; d_call: NA; j_call: TRBJ2-2; cdr3_nt: TGTGCCAGCAGCGGGCCCCGAGTGTCGAACACCGGGGAGCTGTTTTTT; cdr3_aa: CASSGPRVSNTGELFF
v_call: TRBV10-1; clone_size: NA; d_call: TRBD2; j_call: TRBJ2-2; cdr3_nt: TGCGCCAGCAAGGCTAGCGGGAGTGGCGCCGGGGAGCTGTTTTTT; cdr3_aa: CASKASGSGAGELFF
v_call: TRBV7-3; clone_size: many; d_call: NA; j_call: TRBJ1-2; cdr3_nt: TGTGCCAGCAGACCCCAAACGGAGTATGGTGTCTACACCTTC; cdr3_aa: CASRPQTEYGVYTF
v_call: TRBV28; clone_size: NA; d_call: TRBD1; j_call: TRBJ1-2; cdr3_nt: TGTGCCAGCCGCCGAGGGGGCGACTATGGCTACACCTTC; cdr3_aa: CASRRGGDYGYTF
v_call: TRBV28; clone_size: many; d_call: NA; j_call: TRBJ1-4; cdr3_nt: TGTGCCAGCAGCTACCCGTTAAGGCAGGGTGGTGAAAAACTGTTTTTT; cdr3_aa: CASSYPLRQGGEKLFF
v_call: TRBV12-3/TRBV12-4; clone_size: many; d_call: NA; j_call: TRBJ1-4; cdr3_nt: TGTGCCAGCAGGAGCACCGGGGCGCTTAATGAAAAACTGTTTTTT; cdr3_aa: CASRSTGALNEKLFF
v_call: TRBV6-2/TRBV6-3; clone_size: NA; d_call: NA; j_call: TRBJ2-3; cdr3_nt: TGTGCCAGCAGTTACTCGAGCACAGATACGCAGTATTTT; cdr3_aa: CASSYSSTDTQYF
v_call: TRBV13; clone_size: many; d_call: NA; j_call: TRBJ2-7; cdr3_nt: TGTGCCAGCAGCCCGACCGCCGGGACCCCTGCCCACGAGCAGTACTTC; cdr3_aa: CASSPTAGTPAHEQYF
v_call: TRBV11-2; clone_size: many; d_call: TRBD1; j_call: TRBJ2-5; cdr3_nt: TGTGCCAGCAGACGACAGGGGGAAGAGACCCAGTACTTC; cdr3_aa: CASRRQGEETQYF
v_call: TRBV20-1; clone_size: few; d_call: TRBD2; j_call: TRBJ2-7; cdr3_nt: TGCAGTGCCCCTGGGGGACTAGCCCTAAACGAGCAGTACTTC; cdr3_aa: CSAPGGLALNEQYF
v_call: TRBV12-3/TRBV12-4; clone_size: many; d_call: NA; j_call: TRBJ1-3; cdr3_nt: TGTGCCAGCAGTTTAATAGGACGGAGTGACTCTGGAAACACCATATATTTT; cdr3_aa: CASSLIGRSDSGNTIYF
v_call: TRBV28; clone_size: NA; d_call: NA; j_call: TRBJ2-3; cdr3_nt: TGTGCCAGCGGCGGGGGCCCTAGCACAGATACGCAGTATTTT; cdr3_aa: CASGGGPSTDTQYF
v_call: TRBV10-3; clone_size: few; d_call: NA; j_call: TRBJ1-1; cdr3_nt: TGTGCCATCAGTGAGGGGCAGGGAGTTTTCCCTGAAGCTTTCTTT; cdr3_aa: CAISEGQGVFPEAFF
v_call: TRBV27; clone_size: NA; d_call: NA; j_call: TRBJ2-7; cdr3_nt: TGTGCCAGCAGCACCTTCAGGGAGTCTAATGGCGAGCAGTACTTC; cdr3_aa: CASSTFRESNGEQYF
v_call: TRBV6-2/TRBV6-3; clone_size: NA; d_call: TRBD1; j_call: TRBJ2-7; cdr3_nt: TGTACCAGCAGTGACTCCTGGGACAGGCGCCCGGGAGAGCAGTACTTC; cdr3_aa: CTSSDSWDRRPGEQYF
v_call: TRBV7-9; clone_size: few; d_call: NA; j_call: TRBJ1-2; cdr3_nt: TGTGCCAGCAGCTCACAACCCCGAGGGAATACTAACTATGGCTACACCTTC; cdr3_aa: CASSSQPRGNTNYGYTF
v_call: TRBV29-1; clone_size: NA; d_call: NA; j_call: TRBJ1-2; cdr3_nt: TGCAGCACCGCGGCAGGGGTCTATGGCTACACCTTC; cdr3_aa: CSTAAGVYGYTF
v_call: TRBV6-5; clone_size: NA; d_call: NA; j_call: TRBJ1-2; cdr3_nt: TGTGCCAGCAGTTACGATGGGGACCTGGTCTATGGCTACACCTTC; cdr3_aa: CASSYDGDLVYGYTF
v_call: TRBV18; clone_size: NA; d_call: NA; j_call: TRBJ2-6; cdr3_nt: TGTGCCAGCTCCCCCCGAACAGGTAAAGAAGCTGGGGCCAACGTCCTGACTTTC; cdr3_aa: CASSPRTGKEAGANVLTF
v_call: TRBV3-1; clone_size: many; d_call: TRBD1; j_call: TRBJ1-2; cdr3_nt: TGTGCCAGCAGCCAAGAAGGACAGGGGGCCTATTACTATGGCTACACCTTC; cdr3_aa: CASSQEGQGAYYYGYTF
v_call: TRBV20-1; clone_size: few; d_call: TRBD1; j_call: TRBJ1-5; cdr3_nt: TGCAGTGCTAGCGAAGGGGGCGGTCAGCCCCAGCATTTT; cdr3_aa: CSASEGGGQPQHF
v_call: TRBV20-1; clone_size: NA; d_call: NA; j_call: TRBJ2-7; cdr3_nt: TGCAGTGTCCCCCGCGGGACAACCTACGAGCAGTACTTC; cdr3_aa: CSVPRGTTYEQYF
v_call: TRBV30; clone_size: many; d_call: NA; j_call: TRBJ2-5; cdr3_nt: TGTGCCTGGAGCCGGAGGGGAGGTCAAGAGACCCAGTACTTC; cdr3_aa: CAWSRRGGQETQYF